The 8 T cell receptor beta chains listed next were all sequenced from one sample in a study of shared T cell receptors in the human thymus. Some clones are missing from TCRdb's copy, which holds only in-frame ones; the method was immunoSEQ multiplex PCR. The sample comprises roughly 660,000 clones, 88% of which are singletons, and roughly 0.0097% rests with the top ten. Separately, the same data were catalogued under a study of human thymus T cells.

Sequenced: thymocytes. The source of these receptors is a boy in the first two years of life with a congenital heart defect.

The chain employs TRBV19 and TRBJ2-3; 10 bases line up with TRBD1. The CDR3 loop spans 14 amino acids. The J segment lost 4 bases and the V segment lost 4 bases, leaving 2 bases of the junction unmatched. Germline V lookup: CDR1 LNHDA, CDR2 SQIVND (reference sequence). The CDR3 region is CASSTGTGADTQYF. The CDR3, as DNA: TGTGCCAGTAGTACTGGGACAGGGGCAGATACGCAGTATTTT.

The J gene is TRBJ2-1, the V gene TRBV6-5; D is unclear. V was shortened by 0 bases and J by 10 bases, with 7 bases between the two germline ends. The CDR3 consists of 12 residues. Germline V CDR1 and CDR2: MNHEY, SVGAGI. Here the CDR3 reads CASSYSRQEQFF. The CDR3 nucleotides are TGTGCCAGCAGTTACTCGAGGCAGGAGCAGTTCTTC.

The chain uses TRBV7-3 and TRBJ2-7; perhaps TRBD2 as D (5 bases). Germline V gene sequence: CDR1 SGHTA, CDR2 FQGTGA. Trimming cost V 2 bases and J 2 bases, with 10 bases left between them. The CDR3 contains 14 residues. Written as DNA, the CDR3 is TGTGCCAGCAGCTTATCCAGCGGTCCCTACGAGCAGTACTTC. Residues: CASSLSSGPYEQYF.

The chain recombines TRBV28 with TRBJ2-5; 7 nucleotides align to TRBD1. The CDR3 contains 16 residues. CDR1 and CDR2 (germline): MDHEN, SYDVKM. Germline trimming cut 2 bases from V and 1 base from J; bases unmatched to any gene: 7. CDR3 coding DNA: TGTGCCAGCAGTTTACGGGACAGAACATTCCAAGAGACCCAGTACTTC. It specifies CASSLRDRTFQETQYF.

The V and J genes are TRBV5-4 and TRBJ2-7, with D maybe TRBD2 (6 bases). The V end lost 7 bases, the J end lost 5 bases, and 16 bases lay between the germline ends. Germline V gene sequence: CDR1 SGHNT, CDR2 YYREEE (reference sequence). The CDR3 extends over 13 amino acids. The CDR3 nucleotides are TGTGCCAGCCCCCTGTGGGGCGGGAACGAGCAGTACTTC. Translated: CASPLWGGNEQYF.

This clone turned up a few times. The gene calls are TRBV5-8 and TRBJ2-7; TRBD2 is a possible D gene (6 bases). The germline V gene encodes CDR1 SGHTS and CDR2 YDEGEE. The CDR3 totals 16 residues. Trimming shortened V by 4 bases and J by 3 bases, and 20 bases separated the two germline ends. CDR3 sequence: CASSRPSVTPGYEQYF. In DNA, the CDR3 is TGTGCCAGCAGCCGACCTAGCGTGACTCCCGGCTACGAGCAGTACTTC.

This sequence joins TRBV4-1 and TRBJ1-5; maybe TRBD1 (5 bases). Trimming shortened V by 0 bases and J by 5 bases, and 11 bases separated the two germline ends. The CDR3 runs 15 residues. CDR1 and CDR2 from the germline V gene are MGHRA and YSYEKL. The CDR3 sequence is CASSQEAGNHQPQHF. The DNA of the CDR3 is TGCGCCAGCAGCCAAGAAGCAGGGAACCATCAGCCCCAGCATTTT.

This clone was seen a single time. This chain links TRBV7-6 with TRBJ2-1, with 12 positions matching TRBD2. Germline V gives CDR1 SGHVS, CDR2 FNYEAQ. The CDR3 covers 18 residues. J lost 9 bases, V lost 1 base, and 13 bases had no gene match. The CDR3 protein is CASSLDSASGREGGEQFF. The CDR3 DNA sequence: TGTGCCAGCAGCTTAGACAGTGCTAGCGGGAGGGAAGGGGGTGAGCAGTTCTTC.